Listed below are T cell receptor beta chains from one sample, sequenced in a study of T cell repertoires in cytomegalovirus infection. TCRdb reanalysed the reads using MiXCR and keeps one entry per CDR3 protein. Of about 740,000 distinct CDR3 sequences in the sample, 35% were seen once. Sequencing input: PBMCs. The receptors come from a human donor in good health (CMV status not recorded). Some clones in this sample may be carry-over from other donors' samples. The CDR3 runs from the conserved cysteine through the conserved F or W. The order of the fields is V gene, CDR3 protein.

TRBV20-1 CSATPGTGSREQYF
TRBV29-1 CSVPAPGQQSYTF
TRBV2 CANAARTSDGYTF
TRBV2 CASSVGFNEKLFF
TRBV6-8 CASSSPRQNQGLEAFF
TRBV12-5 CATARSGGLNEQFF
TRBV27 CASSSYRGPYNEQFF
TRBV25-1 CASSDLSGRTYNEQFF
TRBV20-1 CRGGNTEAFF
TRBV7-2 CASSLVLAGGEETQYF
TRBV7-2 CASSLGSSLRTDTQYF
TRBV28 CASSLQRYQETQYF
TRBV28 CASRPGPRGVEQYF
TRBV12-3/TRBV12-4 CASSQLRVDGYTF
TRBV7-2 CASSLSGSDNQPQHF
TRBV20-1 CITLRTGGTNYGYTF
TRBV29-1 CSVEAAGGNEQFF
TRBV13 CASSLGGHWRGYTF
TRBV28 CASRGSPIGNQPQHF
TRBV4-1 CASTHFGIGTNIQYF
TRBV7-9 CASSGEGRGYTEAFF
TRBV19 CASSMGEGLNEQYF
TRBV7-9 CASSFSPGQGTEKLFF
TRBV27 CASSFPGIGLLNYGYTF
TRBV2 CASSDPFSDGGTEAFF
TRBV28 CASSRSGVTYEQYF
TRBV7-9 CASTQREYQETQYF
TRBV20-1 CSARDGGGGLGNTIYF
TRBV2 CASSSMDRGHEQYF
TRBV7-6 CASSLMGRANTGELFF
TRBV2 CASSEVGNEKLFF
TRBV27 CASGPGTGIGELFF
TRBV4-1 CASSQEGVENIQYF
TRBV12-3/TRBV12-4 CASSSGTRGYTF
TRBV12-3/TRBV12-4 CASSPQMIAGNNEQLF
TRBV7-2 CASSKLTAYEQYF
TRBV27 CASRTPGLEQYF
TRBV3-1 CASSQGTGNKETQYF
TRBV7-9 CASRLGGLNTGELFF
TRBV7-9 CASSLDWTAGDATDTQYF
TRBV13 CASSLADRVYEQYF
TRBV19 CASSIRTGASEQFF
TRBV11-1 CASSLTGGVKDDEQFF